This T cell receptor beta chain is from a study of blood T cell repertoires in COVID-19. Study summary: The United States, Italy and Spain supplied acute and convalescent COVID-19 samples.

Libraries were prepared by immunoSEQ multiplex PCR; TCRdb keeps only in-frame clonotypes and omits some of them. The sample has roughly 65,000 clones; 70% to 90% are singletons. The germline V and J ends were trimmed by 7 bases and 3 bases, with 9 bases remaining between them. CDR3 size: 12 residues. Germline V CDR1 and CDR2: SEHNR, FQNEAQ (reference sequence). V is TRBV7-9 and J is TRBJ1-1, with D unclear. This clonotype was sampled from a man aged 50 to 59 with acute or convalescent COVID-19. The sequenced sample was peripheral blood. The CDR3 nucleotides are TGTGCCAGCATTCCTCTCCACACTGAAGCTTTCTTT. Protein sequence: CASIPLHTEAFF.